The rows below give T cell receptor beta chains drawn from one sample of a study of long-term antiretroviral therapy in people with HIV. TCRdb keeps only in-frame clones here, not all; method: immunoSEQ multiplex PCR. Seen here are about 25,000 clones, 86% observed once, and the top ten hold approximately 15%. The sample was unsorted PBMCs, taken 1.2 years after starting antiretroviral therapy. These receptors were obtained from a man aged 50-60 years with HIV. Both conserved end residues are part of each CDR3. The D gene is left open where the match is weak. The size entry is marked missing in some rows and otherwise reads once, few, many or a size class.

clone size	V gene	D gene	J gene	CDR3 DNA	CDR3 protein
-	TRBV6-5	-	TRBJ1-1	TGTGCCAGCAGTTTTCCGGGAGGGGCCACTGAAGCTTTCTTT	CASSFPGGATEAFF
once	TRBV9	-	TRBJ1-6	TGTGCCAGCACGGCCGGCGGGCTGAATTCACCCCTCCACTTT	CASTAGGLNSPLHF
-	TRBV5-1	-	TRBJ1-2	TGCGCCAGCAGCCCCGGGACGGGGAACTATGGCTACACCTTC	CASSPGTGNYGYTF
-	TRBV7-3	-	TRBJ1-5	TGTGCCAGCAGCTTAGACAGAGATCAGCCCCAGCATTTT	CASSLDRDQPQHF
-	TRBV5-4	TRBD2	TRBJ2-7	TGTGCCAGCAGCCCCCGGGCTAGCGGGGCCGTCTACGAGCAGTACTTC	CASSPRASGAVYEQYF
-	TRBV6-6	-	TRBJ2-7	TGTGCCAGCAGTTCCGCGCGCTACGAGCAGTACTTC	CASSSARYEQYF
-	TRBV30	-	TRBJ1-1	TGTGCCTGGAGTAAACCGGGGATGGGGACTGAAGCTTTCTTT	CAWSKPGMGTEAFF
-	TRBV6-5	-	TRBJ1-2	TGTGCCAGCAGCCCCGGACGGGCTAACTATGGCTACACCTTC	CASSPGRANYGYTF
-	TRBV5-4	-	TRBJ2-3	TGTGCCAGCAGCTCCCAACCCTTCACAGATACGCAGTATTTT	CASSSQPFTDTQYF
-	TRBV7-2	TRBD1	TRBJ2-1	TGTGCCAGCAGCTTGGACAGGGACGACTACAATGAGCAGTTCTTC	CASSLDRDDYNEQFF
once	TRBV6-5	TRBD1	TRBJ1-3	TGTGCCAGCAGTTCTACAGGGGGCGCGACTGGAAACACCATATATTTT	CASSSTGGATGNTIYF
-	TRBV5-1	-	TRBJ1-1	TGCGCCAGCAGCTTCGACAACACTGAAGCTTTCTTT	CASSFDNTEAFF
-	TRBV29-1	-	TRBJ2-3	TGCAGCGTTCGGGTCTTCACCACAGATACGCAGTATTTT	CSVRVFTTDTQYF
-	TRBV30	TRBD1	TRBJ2-1	TGTGCCTGGAGAAGGGACAGGGGAAATGAGCAGTTCTTC	CAWRRDRGNEQFF
-	TRBV14	-	TRBJ2-7	TGTGCCAGCAGCCAGGAATCGGGCAACTACGAGCAGTACTTC	CASSQESGNYEQYF
-	TRBV9	-	TRBJ2-3	TGTGCCAGCGCGGGTCTTGAGAGCACAGATACGCAGTATTTT	CASAGLESTDTQYF
-	TRBV2	-	TRBJ1-5	TGTGCCAGCAGTGGAGGCCCCGGGGGTAGCAATCAGCCCCAGCATTTT	CASSGGPGGSNQPQHF
-	TRBV2	-	TRBJ2-3	TGTGCCAGCAGTAGGGGGAGAAGCACAGATACGCAGTATTTT	CASSRGRSTDTQYF
-	TRBV5-1	TRBD1	TRBJ2-2	TGCGCCAGCAGCTTTGGACAGGGGGGGACCGGGGAGCTGTTTTTT	CASSFGQGGTGELFF
-	TRBV19	-	TRBJ2-2	TGTGCCAGTAGTTTCCCCTCAAGGGAGCTGTTTTTT	CASSFPSRELFF
-	TRBV27	-	TRBJ1-3	TGTGCCAGCAGTTCTCTCCCCCGGACAGATGGAAACACCATATATTTT	CASSSLPRTDGNTIYF
-	TRBV7-9	TRBD2	TRBJ2-1	TGTGCCAGCAGCTTAGGGGGGGGTACAGTTCGGGAGCAGTTCTTC	CASSLGGGTVREQFF
few	TRBV16	TRBD1	TRBJ1-2	TGTGCCAGCAGCCATAAGGCAGGGGGCGACTATGGCTACACCTTC	CASSHKAGGDYGYTF
-	TRBV5-4	-	TRBJ1-2	TGTGCCAGCAGCTTGGATAAGGAGGAGAATAACTATGGCTACACCTTC	CASSLDKEENNYGYTF
once	TRBV5-1	TRBD2	TRBJ2-1	TGCGCCAGCTCCTCAGGACTAGCGGGAGGGAATGAGCAGTTCTTC	CASSSGLAGGNEQFF
-	TRBV7-6	TRBD1	TRBJ2-7	TGTGCCAGCAGCCGGACAGGGTTTGCGTATCGCGAAGAGCAGTACTTC	CASSRTGFAYREEQYF
-	TRBV1	-	TRBJ2-7	TGCACCAGCAGCCAAACCTCGTGGCGGACCCTCGAAGACGAGCAGTACTTC	CTSSQTSWRTLEDEQYF
-	TRBV5-6	-	TRBJ1-1	TGTGCCAGCGAATACGGGGGCTCCACTGAAGCTTTCTTT	CASEYGGSTEAFF
-	TRBV28	TRBD1	TRBJ1-4	TGTGCCAGTAAAGAACAGGGGGCAGGTTCTGTAGAACTGTTTTTT	CASKEQGAGSVELFF
-	TRBV6-5	TRBD1	TRBJ1-2	TGTGCCAGCAGTCGACAGGGGGAAACCTATGGCTACACCTTC	CASSRQGETYGYTF
-	TRBV10-2	-	TRBJ1-1	TGCGCCAGCAGTCAGCTGGGGGGCACTGAAGCTTTCTTT	CASSQLGGTEAFF
-	TRBV7-6	-	TRBJ1-2	TGTGCCAGCAGCTTAGGGGGCCCTTATGGCTACACCTTC	CASSLGGPYGYTF
-	TRBV2	-	TRBJ2-6	TGTGCCAGTGTCGCCTTCTCTGGGGCCAACGTCCTGACTTTC	CASVAFSGANVLTF
-	TRBV14	-	TRBJ2-7	TGTGCCAGCAGCCGCGCTGGGGGTTCCTACGAGCAGTACTTC	CASSRAGGSYEQYF
-	TRBV4-1	-	TRBJ2-2	TGCGCCAGCAGCCATGGACAGCTGAACACCGGGGAGCTGTTTTTT	CASSHGQLNTGELFF
-	TRBV19	TRBD1	TRBJ2-7	TGTGCCAGTAGTGTTCGACAGGGGCGCGGGGAGCAGTACTTC	CASSVRQGRGEQYF
-	TRBV18	-	TRBJ2-3	TGTGCCAGCTCCCCCCCGGGGGATACGCAGTATTTT	CASSPPGDTQYF
-	TRBV30	-	TRBJ1-3	TGTGCCTGGAGTGGTTGGGGGCAGGGTCGCTACTCTGGAAACACCATATATTTT	CAWSGWGQGRYSGNTIYF
-	TRBV6-4	-	TRBJ1-5	TGTGCCAGCAGTGACTCTGGGGGTTCGGGTCAGCCCCAGCATTTT	CASSDSGGSGQPQHF
once	TRBV6-5	-	TRBJ2-1	TGTGCCAGCACCGGACAGTACAATGAGCAGTTCTTC	CASTGQYNEQFF
-	TRBV28	TRBD2	TRBJ2-1	TGTGCCAGCAGTTTACACACGGCTTGGACTAGCGGGGGGCGACACAATGAGCAGTTCTTC	CASSLHTAWTSGGRHNEQFF